This TCR beta chain emerged from a study of CD8+CD57+ T cells in acquired aplastic anemia. Across the study: Mean yield of DNA from sorted CD4+ and CD8+ cells was approximately 3 ug. General study results and limits: Patients shared about 30 CD8+ CDR3 sequences with controls. No significant difference in CD8+ Simpson's diversity was found between patients and controls.

Trimming pared 7 bases from V and 8 bases from J, leaving 12 bases between. The CDR3 has 12 amino acids. Using genomic DNA as the template, TCR beta VDJ and CDR3 profiling was carried out. TCRdb passed the reads through MiXCR, listing each CDR3 protein once. The sample contains about 180,000 distinct CDR3 sequences, 40% to 50% of which appear only once. In regard to this clonotype: Its antigen remains unidentified.

The chain is built from TRBV12-3 or TRBV12-4 and TRBJ1-3; D is uncertain. The sample comprised sorted CD4+, CD8+, or CD8+CD57+ T cells (not recorded which) from PBMCs. The TCR comes from a human donor in good health. CDR3 in amino acids: CASTVGVYTIYF. The DNA of the CDR3 is TGTGCCAGCACTGTCGGGGTCTACACCATATATTTT.